The clone carrying this TCR beta chain appeared a few times. Its specificity is not known. One entry per CDR3 protein, called by TCRdb with MiXCR from the 5' RACE reads. The table shows 450,000 or so distinct CDR3 sequences, with 25% to 30% occurring only once. The sample originates from a study of CD8 T cells in ankylosing spondylitis. Study-level results: Reportedly, significant enrichment of disease-linked clones occurred in matched ankylosing spondylitis synovial fluid. A motif of several highly homologous TCR beta variants was seen as apparently characteristic of ankylosing spondylitis blood.

The CDR3 runs 14 residues. Germline V lookup: CDR1 MGHDK, CDR2 SYGVNS. Deletions cut 1 base from V and 7 bases from J, with 11 bases between. The sequence came from a male donor with ankylosing spondylitis. Sequencing was performed on blood, either unsorted or a sorted T cell fraction (not recorded which). The chain employs TRBV25-1 and TRBJ2-1; no clear D. The CDR3 loop reads CASSEFRVANEQFF. In DNA, the CDR3 is TGTGCCAGCAGTGAATTTAGGGTGGCGAATGAGCAGTTCTTC.